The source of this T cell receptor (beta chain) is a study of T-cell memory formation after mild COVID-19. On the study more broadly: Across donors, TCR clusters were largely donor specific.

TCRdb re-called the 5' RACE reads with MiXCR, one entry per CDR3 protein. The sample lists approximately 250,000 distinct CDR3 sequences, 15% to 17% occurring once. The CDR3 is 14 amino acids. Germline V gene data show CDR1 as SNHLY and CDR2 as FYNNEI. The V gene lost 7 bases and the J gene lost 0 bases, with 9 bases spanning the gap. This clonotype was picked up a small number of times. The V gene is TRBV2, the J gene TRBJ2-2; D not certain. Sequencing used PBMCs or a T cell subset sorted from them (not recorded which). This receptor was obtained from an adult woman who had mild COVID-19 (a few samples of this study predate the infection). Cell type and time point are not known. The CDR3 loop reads CASISLPNTGELFF. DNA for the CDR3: TGTGCCAGCATTTCCCTGCCGAACACCGGGGAGCTGTTTTTT.